Listed below are T cell receptor beta chains from one sample, sequenced in a study of blood T cell repertoires in COVID-19. Measured with immunoSEQ multiplex PCR; TCRdb has only the in-frame clones, and not every one. The sample gives about 86,000 clones, around 89% of which show up once; less than 1.5% is in the top ten. Material for sequencing was PBMCs or T cells enriched from blood (not recorded which). Source of these receptors: a woman between 50 and 59 years old with acute COVID-19. Each CDR3 is given without its conserved first and last residue. Clone size is stated in some rows and not others, as once, few, many or a class when expanded.

j_call clone_size v_call cdr3_aa
TRBJ2-1 once TRBV24-1 ATSGPPDNEQF
TRBJ2-2 NA TRBV19 ASSLRTGPGTGELF
TRBJ1-2 NA TRBV14 ASSQFTGEGYT
TRBJ2-7 NA TRBV29-1 SVEDGTYYEQY
TRBJ2-1 NA TRBV2 ASSRDYNNEQF
TRBJ2-1 NA TRBV5-8 ASSLARASGSNEQF
TRBJ2-7 NA TRBV6-2/TRBV6-3 ASSSGQGTKELYEQY
TRBJ2-7 NA TRBV19 ASTPRFSSYEQY
TRBJ2-1 NA TRBV6-5 ASSSPTSRPYNEQF
TRBJ1-2 NA TRBV30 AWSDDTGRETNYGYT
TRBJ2-2 NA TRBV29-1 SVDRRVTGELF
TRBJ2-3 NA TRBV18 ASSPAVADTQY
TRBJ2-7 NA TRBV19 ASSPGPRRHYEQY
TRBJ1-3 once TRBV6-5 ASTPGGNGNTIY
TRBJ1-4 NA TRBV27 ASSVTGVSTNEKLF
TRBJ2-3 NA TRBV4-3 ASSRDLAGSGTDTQY
TRBJ1-2 NA TRBV9 ASSARTEVYGYT
TRBJ1-5 once TRBV19 ASSIEDNSDSNQPQH
TRBJ1-5 NA TRBV24-1 ATSPTGLQPQH
TRBJ2-7 NA TRBV6-5 ASSYRTGDEQY
TRBJ2-3 once TRBV4-1 ASSQERRDTQY
TRBJ2-7 NA TRBV6-2/TRBV6-3 ASSTGQGLRYEQY
TRBJ1-5 NA TRBV18 ASSPPGQGKYSNQPQH
TRBJ2-2 NA TRBV6-2/TRBV6-3 ASSRVGLAGPPASGELF
TRBJ2-2 NA TRBV4-1 ASSQGLAGIITGELF
TRBJ2-5 NA TRBV3-1/TRBV3-2 ASSPTGQETQY
TRBJ1-1 NA TRBV5-1 ASSEIAGETEAF
TRBJ1-2 NA TRBV27 ASRTGYYGYT
TRBJ2-1 NA TRBV4-1 ASDAGHSYNEQF
TRBJ2-2 NA TRBV10-3 AIKQTGGHTGELF
TRBJ2-1 few TRBV24-1 ATSYRDEQF